This TCR beta chain was documented in a study of T cells in Graves' hyperthyroidism and ophthalmopathy. This clonotype occurred many times. RNA transcripts served as the template for amplifying TCR beta CDR3 regions. TCR CDR3 regions were first amplified by RT-PCR with HTBI primers. TCRdb used MiXCR to reprocess the multiplex PCR reads, holding one entry per CDR3 protein. The repertoire holds hundreds of thousands of distinct CDR3 sequences, under 25% seen once, with around a third in the top ten. The clonotype originates from a man aged 25 to 40 with Graves' ophthalmopathy. The sample taken for sequencing was blood.

CDR3 protein: CASSRTVGDYGYTF. The DNA of the CDR3 is TGTGCCAGCAGTCGGACAGTAGGGGACTATGGCTACACCTTC. The V and J genes are TRBV12-3 or TRBV12-4 and TRBJ1-2; weak D call: TRBD1 (6 bases). Trimming stripped 5 bases from V and 3 bases from J, with 13 bases between. The CDR3 contains 14 residues.